The clone carrying this T cell receptor beta chain was seen only once. No antigen is known for it. The source of the sample is a study of OX40 agonist ivuxolimab in advanced cancers. Repertoires were generated with immunoSEQ multiplex PCR, while TCRdb's copy carries only in-frame clones and drops some. The table records tens of thousands of clones, about nine tenths of them present only once. The ends were cut back, 1 base at V and 3 bases at J, with 13 bases in the middle. CDR1 and CDR2 (germline): MGHRA, YSYEKL. The CDR3 consists of 16 residues. Study-wide findings and caveats: Researchers report that CD8+ T cells had, on average, more expanded clones than CD4+.

The origin of this receptor is an adult with an advanced solid tumor such as melanoma, head and neck, liver or kidney cancer. Sequences were derived from CD4+ or CD8+ T cells sorted from blood, sampled in a trial of the OX40 agonist ivuxolimab. This sequence joins TRBV4-1 and TRBJ1-5; weak D call: TRBD1 (5 bases). The CDR3 DNA sequence: TGCGCCAGCAGCCAAGTCCGGGGGGACTACAATCAGCCCCAGCATTTT. Its translation: CASSQVRGDYNQPQHF.